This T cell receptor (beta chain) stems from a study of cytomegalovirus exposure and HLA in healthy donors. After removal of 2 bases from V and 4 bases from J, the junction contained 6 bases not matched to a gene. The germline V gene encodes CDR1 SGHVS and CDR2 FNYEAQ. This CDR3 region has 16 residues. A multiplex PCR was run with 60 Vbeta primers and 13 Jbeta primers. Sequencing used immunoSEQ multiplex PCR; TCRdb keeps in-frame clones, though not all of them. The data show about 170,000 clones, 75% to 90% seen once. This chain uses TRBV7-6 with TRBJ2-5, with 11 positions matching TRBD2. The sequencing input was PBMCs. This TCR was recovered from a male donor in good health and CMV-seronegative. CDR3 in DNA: TGTGCCAGCAGCTTAATGACTAGCGGGGAGGGAGAGACCCAGTACTTC. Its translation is CASSLMTSGEGETQYF.